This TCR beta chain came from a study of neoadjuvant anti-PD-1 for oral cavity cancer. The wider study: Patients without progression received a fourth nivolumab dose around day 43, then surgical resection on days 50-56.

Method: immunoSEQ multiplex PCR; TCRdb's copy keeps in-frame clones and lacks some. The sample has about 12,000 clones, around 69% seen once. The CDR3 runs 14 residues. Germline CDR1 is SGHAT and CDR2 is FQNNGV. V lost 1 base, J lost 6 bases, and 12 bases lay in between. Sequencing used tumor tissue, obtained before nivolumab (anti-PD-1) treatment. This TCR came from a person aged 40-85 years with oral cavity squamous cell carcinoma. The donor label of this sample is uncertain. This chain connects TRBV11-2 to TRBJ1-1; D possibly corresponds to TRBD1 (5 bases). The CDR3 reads CASSLAGLGAEAFF. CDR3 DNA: TGTGCCAGCAGCTTAGCAGGGTTGGGGGCTGAAGCTTTCTTT.